This is a list of T cell receptor beta chains from one sample in a study of blood T cells in healthy people across ages. One entry per CDR3 protein results from TCRdb running MiXCR on the 5' RACE reads. Seen here are some 1.7 million distinct CDR3 sequences, roughly 28% observed once, and the top ten hold less than 9.5%. Sequencing used blood. All receptors come from a woman aged 30 to 39 in good health. Both conserved end residues are part of each CDR3. D genes are given only for firm matches. Clone size, where shown, is once, few, many, or a class for clones that have expanded.

-	TRBV2	TRBJ2-1	TRBD1	17	TGTGCCAGCAAGGGGACAGGGTCGCGCGGTATCTACAATGAGCAGTTCTTC	CASKGTGSRGIYNEQFF
-	TRBV7-9	TRBJ2-7	-	13	TGTGCCAGCAGCGCAGTTGGTCCGTACGAGCAGTACTTC	CASSAVGPYEQYF
few	TRBV5-1	TRBJ2-3	TRBD2	16	TGCGCCAGCAGGGCTAGCGGGGGGCCATACACAGATACGCAGTATTTT	CASRASGGPYTDTQYF
many	TRBV4-1	TRBJ2-5	TRBD2	18	TGCGCCAGCAGCCACGAGAAGGGTAGCGGGGGGAGTCTGGAGACCCAGTACTTC	CASSHEKGSGGSLETQYF
-	TRBV14	TRBJ2-1	-	13	TGTGCCAGCAGCCAAGCCCGCCCCGGGCTCCAGTTCTTC	CASSQARPGLQFF
-	TRBV7-9	TRBJ2-1	TRBD2	14	TGTGCCAGCAGCTCACTGGGGACTAACAATGAGCAGTTCTTC	CASSSLGTNNEQFF
-	TRBV12-3/TRBV12-4	TRBJ1-1	-	14	TGTGCCAGCACTTTGTCCGGGGTGAACACTGAAGCTTTCTTT	CASTLSGVNTEAFF
-	TRBV24-1	TRBJ2-7	TRBD1	16	TGTGCCACCAGTGAGGGGACAGGCAGGTCCTACAATGAGCAGTACTTC	CATSEGTGRSYNEQYF
-	TRBV7-9	TRBJ2-7	-	18	TGTGCCAGCAGCGGGTTCCTCGGGGGACACCCGATCCCCTACGAGCAGTACTTC	CASSGFLGGHPIPYEQYF
few	TRBV29-1	TRBJ2-1	-	12	TGCAGTGCCGACAAAGACTACAATGAGCAGTTCTTC	CSADKDYNEQFF
-	TRBV25-1	TRBJ2-7	-	12	TGTGCCAGCAGTGGGCAGGGGCTCGGGCAGTACTTC	CASSGQGLGQYF
-	TRBV20-1	TRBJ2-3	-	16	TGCAGTGCTAGAGATCGGCTAGTAGGGTTCACAGATACGCAGTATTTT	CSARDRLVGFTDTQYF
few	TRBV24-1	TRBJ2-2	TRBD1	16	TGTGCCACCAGTGACCAGAAGACAGGGGACACCGGGGAGCTGTTTTTT	CATSDQKTGDTGELFF
many	TRBV10-3	TRBJ2-5	TRBD2	15	TGTGCCATCAGTGGGACTAGCGGGAAAGAAGAGACCCAGTACTTC	CAISGTSGKEETQYF
-	TRBV5-1	TRBJ1-2	-	13	TGCGCCAGCAGTCCGCAGGGTTCTCTTGGCTACACCTTC	CASSPQGSLGYTF
few	TRBV7-9	TRBJ1-6	-	17	TGTGCCAGCAGCCCTATCCCTAAGGGGGGGTCTCGATCACCCCTCCACTTT	CASSPIPKGGSRSPLHF
-	TRBV18	TRBJ1-1	TRBD1	16	TGTGCCAGCTCACCACCGGGACAGGGGGCGAGCACTGAAGCTTTCTTT	CASSPPGQGASTEAFF
-	TRBV29-1	TRBJ1-2	-	13	TGCATCCGGACAGACCCCGAACGCTATGGCTACACCTTC	CIRTDPERYGYTF
many	TRBV24-1	TRBJ2-1	TRBD1	15	TGTGCCACCAGTGACCGCGGACAGGGAATGGATGAGCAGTTCTTC	CATSDRGQGMDEQFF
-	TRBV7-2	TRBJ2-1	-	13	TGTGCCAGCAGCTTCAACGCCGGGTCCGAGCAGTTCTTC	CASSFNAGSEQFF
-	TRBV3-1	TRBJ1-6	-	18	TGTGCCAGCAGCCAAGGTAGAGGAACGACGGGGGTATACTCACCCCTCCACTTT	CASSQGRGTTGVYSPLHF
many	TRBV29-1	TRBJ2-7	-	14	TGCAGCGTTAACTCTCCAGGGACGGGCAACGAGCAGTACTTC	CSVNSPGTGNEQYF
-	TRBV7-9	TRBJ2-7	TRBD1	14	TGTGCCAGCAGCCCGGGACAGGGGAAAGACGAGCAGTACTTC	CASSPGQGKDEQYF
-	TRBV5-1	TRBJ2-1	TRBD1	17	TGCGCCAGCAGCTTGGTGCCCGGGACAGGGGGCATATATGAGCAGTTCTTC	CASSLVPGTGGIYEQFF
-	TRBV12-3/TRBV12-4	TRBJ1-5	-	15	TGTGCCAGCAGTTTTGGGCGAGATAGCAATCAGCCCCAGCATTTT	CASSFGRDSNQPQHF
-	TRBV5-1	TRBJ2-1	-	14	TGCGCCAGCAGCTTTGGCAGCATGGGCAATGAGCAGTTCTTC	CASSFGSMGNEQFF
-	TRBV20-1	TRBJ1-5	-	14	TGCAGTGCTAGGGGCGGGTATAGCAATCAGCCCCAGCATTTT	CSARGGYSNQPQHF
many	TRBV12-3/TRBV12-4	TRBJ2-5	-	13	TGTGCCAGCAGTTTTATGGAGAGGGAGACCCAGTACTTC	CASSFMERETQYF
many	TRBV12-3/TRBV12-4	TRBJ2-1	TRBD2	15	TGTGCCAGCAGTTTCCAAGCGGGAGGGCCCAATGAGCAGTTCTTC	CASSFQAGGPNEQFF
-	TRBV7-2	TRBJ2-3	-	18	TGTGCCAGCAGCTTACACCGGTGTGCGGGCCGGCGCACAGATACGCAGTATTTT	CASSLHRCAGRRTDTQYF
few	TRBV5-1	TRBJ2-5	-	16	TGCGCCAGCAGCTTTGACCGGGCCGAAAGGGCGGAGACCCAGTACTTC	CASSFDRAERAETQYF
-	TRBV6-2/TRBV6-3	TRBJ2-3	TRBD2	15	TGTGCCAGCAGCACGACTAGCGGGTTCACAGATACGCAGTATTTT	CASSTTSGFTDTQYF
-	TRBV12-3/TRBV12-4	TRBJ1-4	-	13	TGTGCCAGCAGGTTCGACACCAATGAAAAACTGTTTTTT	CASRFDTNEKLFF
few	TRBV4-3	TRBJ1-1	TRBD1	14	TGCGCCAGCAGCCAGGAGGGACAGGGGGCTGAAGCTTTCTTT	CASSQEGQGAEAFF
few	TRBV3-1	TRBJ1-2	-	14	TGTGCCAGCAGCCCCCAGGCGGGAAATGGGGGCTACACCTTC	CASSPQAGNGGYTF
many	TRBV29-1	TRBJ2-7	-	13	TGCAGCGTTACAAGACCCTCCTCCTACGAGCAGTACTTC	CSVTRPSSYEQYF
-	TRBV9	TRBJ2-3	-	11	TGTGCCAGCAGCGTGTCGGATACGCCGTATTTT	CASSVSDTPYF
-	TRBV30	TRBJ2-7	TRBD2	15	TGTGCCTGGAGTGTAGCTAGCGGGAGGGCCTACGAGCAGTACTTC	CAWSVASGRAYEQYF
once	TRBV27	TRBJ2-1	TRBD2	16	TGTGCCAGCAGTTTTGGGCGAACGGGAGGGCCTACTGAGCAGTTCTTC	CASSFGRTGGPTEQFF
many	TRBV20-1	TRBJ2-5	TRBD1	14	TGCAGTGCAAGGGACAGGGATGAACGGGAGACCCAGTACTTC	CSARDRDERETQYF
few	TRBV11-2	TRBJ2-7	TRBD2	16	TGTGTCAGCAGCTTAAGGGTACTAGCGGGAGTCTACGAGCAGTACTTC	CVSSLRVLAGVYEQYF
many	TRBV12-3/TRBV12-4	TRBJ2-7	-	11	TGTGCCAGCAGTGTAGCAGACGAGCAGTACTTC	CASSVADEQYF
-	TRBV3-1	TRBJ2-5	-	13	TGTGCCAGCAGCCCTAGTGAGAGAGAGACCCAGTACTTC	CASSPSERETQYF
-	TRBV20-1	TRBJ1-2	TRBD1	13	TGCAGTGCTAGAGGGGACAGGGACTATGGCAACACCTTC	CSARGDRDYGNTF